This TCR beta chain is drawn from a study of metastatic and nonmetastatic thyroid tumors. Overall study: For malignant and benign thyroid patients, tumor or nodule tissue and blood were the sources whose repertoires were compared.

A word on this clone: Its antigen is not known.

Among the patients, none had received any treatment before thyroid surgery. Regarding the study as a whole: The reported finding was significantly higher TCR beta diversity in malignant thyroid tumors relative to benign nodules, in blood and tumor.

Original data processing: Researchers built a distant-metastasis classifier for papillary thyroid cancer that drew on CDR3 differences across clinicopathological groups. TCRdb re-analyzed the PCR reads using MiXCR. None of the V and J calls come from the authors' own analysis; TCRdb made them. The sample consists of roughly 10,000 clones, roughly 21% of them appearing once. The CDR3 contains 11 residues. CDR1 is SQVTM and CDR2 is ANQGSEA in the germline V gene. V lost 1 base and J lost 7, with 7 bases in between. The chain has TRBV29-1 and TRBJ1-1, with D hard to call. Sequenced sample: adjacent normal tissue. This TCR derives from a female donor with papillary thyroid cancer or a benign thyroid nodule (not recorded which). Some clones in this sample may be carry-over from other donors' samples. The CDR3 protein is CSVEVPFEAFF. For the CDR3, the DNA is TGCAGCGTTGAAGTGCCCTTTGAAGCTTTCTTT.